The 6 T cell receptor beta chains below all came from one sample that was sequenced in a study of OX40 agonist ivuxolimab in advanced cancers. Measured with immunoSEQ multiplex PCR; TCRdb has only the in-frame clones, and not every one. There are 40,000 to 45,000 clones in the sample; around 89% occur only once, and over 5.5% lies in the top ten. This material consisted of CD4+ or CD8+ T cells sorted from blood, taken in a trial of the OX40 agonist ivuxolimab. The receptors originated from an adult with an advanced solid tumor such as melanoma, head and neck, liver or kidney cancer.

CDR3 DNA sequence: TGTGCCAGCAGCTTGACAGGGCACTACGAGCAGTACTTC. It is translated as CASSLTGHYEQYF. The chain recombines TRBV6-1 with TRBJ2-7; 7 nucleotides agree with TRBD1. Germline loops: CDR1 MNHNS, CDR2 SASEGT. The V segment lost 6 bases and the J segment 3 bases; nucleotides outside the gene matches: 5. CDR3 length: 13 residues.

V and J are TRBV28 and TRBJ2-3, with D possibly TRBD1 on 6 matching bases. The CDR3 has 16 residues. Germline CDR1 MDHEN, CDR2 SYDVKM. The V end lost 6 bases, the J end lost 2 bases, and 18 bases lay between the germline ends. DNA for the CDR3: TGTGCCAGCAGCGCCCCCGGACAGCGACTCACAGATACGCAGTATTTT. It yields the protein CASSAPGQRLTDTQYF.

The DNA for the CDR3 is TGTGCCTGGAGTGGAGGGACATCCTCTCAGCCCCAGCATTTT. Protein: CAWSGGTSSQPQHF. V usage is TRBV30 and J usage is TRBJ1-5; D perhaps matches TRBD1 (6 bases). Trimming took 1 base from V and 6 from J, leaving 13 bases between them. The CDR3 runs to 14 residues. Germline V gene data show CDR1 as GTSNPN and CDR2 as SVGIG (reference sequence).

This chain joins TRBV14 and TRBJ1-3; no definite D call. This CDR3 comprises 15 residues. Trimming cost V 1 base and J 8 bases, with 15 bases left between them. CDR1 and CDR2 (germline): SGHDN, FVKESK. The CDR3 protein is CASSQVFGPRYTIYF. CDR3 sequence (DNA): TGTGCCAGCAGCCAAGTATTTGGCCCTAGGTACACCATATATTTT.

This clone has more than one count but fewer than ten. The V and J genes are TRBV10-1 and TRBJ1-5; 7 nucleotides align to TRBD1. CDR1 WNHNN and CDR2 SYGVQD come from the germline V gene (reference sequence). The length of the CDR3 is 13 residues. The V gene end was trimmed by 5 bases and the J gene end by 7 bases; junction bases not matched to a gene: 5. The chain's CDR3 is CASSSQQGQPQHF. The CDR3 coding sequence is TGCGCCAGCAGTTCCCAACAGGGGCAGCCCCAGCATTTT.

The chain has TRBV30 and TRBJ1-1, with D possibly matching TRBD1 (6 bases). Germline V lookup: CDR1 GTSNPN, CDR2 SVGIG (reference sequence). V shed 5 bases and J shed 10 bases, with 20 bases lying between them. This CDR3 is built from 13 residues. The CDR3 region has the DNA TGTGCCTGGGGGCCCGGGGGGGGGCTTGGAGCTTTCTTT. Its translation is CAWGPGGGLGAFF.